This T cell receptor (beta chain) stems from a study of beta chain features in type 1 diabetes. For the study at large: Taken together, all samples contributed 107,917,701 examined sorted cells. Findings and limits, study-wide: Shorter TCRB CDR3s, moderately but significantly so, were found in Type 1 diabetes patients in all four CD4+ subsets.

Via CD45RO/CCR7/CD25/CD127/CD95/CD27, cells of the CD4+ naive, central memory, regulatory and stem cell-like memory subsets were sorted. This clone was detected only a few times. The antigen remains unidentified. Expressed TCRB transcripts were sequenced because the entire RNA isolate underwent reverse transcription. Deep immunoSEQ sequencing covered naive, central memory and regulatory T cell samples. Repertoires were generated with immunoSEQ multiplex PCR, while TCRdb's copy carries only in-frame clones and drops some. Of almost 350,000 clones listed, roughly 9% are singletons. V dropped 3 bases and J dropped 9 bases, with 19 bases sitting between them. The CDR3 is 16 residues long. Germline lookup yields CDR1 SGHRS and CDR2 YFSETQ.

Source material: central memory CD4+ T cells from blood. The chain employs TRBV5-1 and TRBJ1-6, with D possibly matching TRBD1 (6 bases). This TCR derives from a man aged 30-40 years with type 1 diabetes. The CDR3 nucleotides read TGCGCCAGCAGCTGGGGGAAGGGGGACCCTCTTTCACCCCTCCACTTT. It codes for CASSWGKGDPLSPLHF.